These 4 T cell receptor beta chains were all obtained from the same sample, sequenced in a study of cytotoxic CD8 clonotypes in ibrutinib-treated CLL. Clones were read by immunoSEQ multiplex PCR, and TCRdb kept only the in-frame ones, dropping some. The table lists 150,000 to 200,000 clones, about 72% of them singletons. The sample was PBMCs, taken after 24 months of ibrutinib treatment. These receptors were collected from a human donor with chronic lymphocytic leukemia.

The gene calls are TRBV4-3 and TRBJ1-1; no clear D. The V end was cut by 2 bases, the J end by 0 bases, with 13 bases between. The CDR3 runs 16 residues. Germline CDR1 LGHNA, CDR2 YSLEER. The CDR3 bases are TGCGCCAGCAGCCAACGGCTAAACAACTTGAACACTGAAGCTTTCTTT. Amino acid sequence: CASSQRLNNLNTEAFF.

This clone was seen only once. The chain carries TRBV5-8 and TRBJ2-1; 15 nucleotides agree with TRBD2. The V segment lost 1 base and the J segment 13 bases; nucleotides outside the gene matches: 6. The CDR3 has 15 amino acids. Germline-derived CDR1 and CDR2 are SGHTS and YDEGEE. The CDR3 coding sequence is TGTGCCAGCAGCTTGTGGACTAGCGGGAGGGCAGGTCAGTTCTTC. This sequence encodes CASSLWTSGRAGQFF.

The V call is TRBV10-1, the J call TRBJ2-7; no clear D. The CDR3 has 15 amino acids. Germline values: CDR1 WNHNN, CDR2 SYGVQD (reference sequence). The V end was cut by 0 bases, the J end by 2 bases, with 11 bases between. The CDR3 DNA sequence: TGCGCCAGCAGTGAGTCGGGAAGCTTAGCCTACGAGCAGTACTTC. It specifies CASSESGSLAYEQYF.

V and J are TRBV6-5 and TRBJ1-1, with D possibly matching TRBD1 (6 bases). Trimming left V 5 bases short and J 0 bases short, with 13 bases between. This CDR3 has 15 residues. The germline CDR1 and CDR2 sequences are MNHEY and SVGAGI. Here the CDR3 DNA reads TGTGCCAGCAGTAAAGGACAGTTTTTGAACACTGAAGCTTTCTTT. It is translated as CASSKGQFLNTEAFF.